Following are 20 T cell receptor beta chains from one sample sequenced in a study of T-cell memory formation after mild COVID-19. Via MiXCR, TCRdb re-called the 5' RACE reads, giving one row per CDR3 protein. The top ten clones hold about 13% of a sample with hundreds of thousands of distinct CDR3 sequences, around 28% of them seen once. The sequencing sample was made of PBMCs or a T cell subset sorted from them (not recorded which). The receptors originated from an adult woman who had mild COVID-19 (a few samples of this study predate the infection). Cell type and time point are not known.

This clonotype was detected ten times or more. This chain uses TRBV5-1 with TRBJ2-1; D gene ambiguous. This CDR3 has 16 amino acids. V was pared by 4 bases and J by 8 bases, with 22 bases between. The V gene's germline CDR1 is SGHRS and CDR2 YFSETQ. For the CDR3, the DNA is TGCGCCAGCAGCAATAACGGCCCCGGAATCAGTGATGAGCAGTTCTTC. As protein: CASSNNGPGISDEQFF.

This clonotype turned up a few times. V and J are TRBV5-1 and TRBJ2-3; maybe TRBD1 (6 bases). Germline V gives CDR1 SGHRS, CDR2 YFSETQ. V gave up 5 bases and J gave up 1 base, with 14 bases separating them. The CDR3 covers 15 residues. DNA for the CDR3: TGCGCCAGCAGTAACAGGGTAGGCGGCACAGATACGCAGTATTTT. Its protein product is CASSNRVGGTDTQYF.

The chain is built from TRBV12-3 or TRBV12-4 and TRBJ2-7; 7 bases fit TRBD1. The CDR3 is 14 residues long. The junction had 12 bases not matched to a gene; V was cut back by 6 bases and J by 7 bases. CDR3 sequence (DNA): TGTGCCAGCAGCCCGACAGGGCTAAACATGGAGCAGTACTTC. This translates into CASSPTGLNMEQYF.

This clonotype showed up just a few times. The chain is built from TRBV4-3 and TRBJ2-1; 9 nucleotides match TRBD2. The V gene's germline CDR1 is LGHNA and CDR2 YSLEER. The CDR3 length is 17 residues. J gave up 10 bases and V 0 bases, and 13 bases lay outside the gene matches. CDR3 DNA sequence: TGCGCCAGCAGCCAAGATTTGGGTAGCGGGAGTCGGGGCGAGCAGTTCTTC. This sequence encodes CASSQDLGSGSRGEQFF.

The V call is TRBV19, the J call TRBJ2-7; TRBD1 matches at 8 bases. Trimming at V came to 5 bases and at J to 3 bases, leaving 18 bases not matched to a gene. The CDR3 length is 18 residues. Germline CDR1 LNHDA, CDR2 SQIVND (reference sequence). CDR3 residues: CASSLSGGLLPAFYEQYF. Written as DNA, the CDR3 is TGTGCCAGTAGTTTATCAGGGGGCCTTCTACCGGCCTTCTACGAGCAGTACTTC. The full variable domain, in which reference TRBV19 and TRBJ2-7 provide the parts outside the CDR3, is DGGITQSPKYLFRKEGQNVTLSCEQNLNHDAMYWYRQDPGQGLRLIYYSQIVNDFQKGDIAEGYSVSREKKESFPLTVTSAQKNPTAFYLCASSLSGGLLPAFYEQYFGPGTRLTVT.

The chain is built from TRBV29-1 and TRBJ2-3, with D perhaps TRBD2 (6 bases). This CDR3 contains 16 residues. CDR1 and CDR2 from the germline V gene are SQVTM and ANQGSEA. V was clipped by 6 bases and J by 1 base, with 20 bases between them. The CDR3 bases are TGCAGCGTCCCGCAGTGGAGGGGTGGAGGCACAGATACGCAGTATTTT. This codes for CSVPQWRGGGTDTQYF.

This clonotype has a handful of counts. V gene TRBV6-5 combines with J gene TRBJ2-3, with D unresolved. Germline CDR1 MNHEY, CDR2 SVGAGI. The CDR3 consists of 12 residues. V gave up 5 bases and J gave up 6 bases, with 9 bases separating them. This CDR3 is CASSGTRDTQYF. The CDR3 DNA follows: TGTGCCAGCAGTGGCACGAGGGATACGCAGTATTTT.

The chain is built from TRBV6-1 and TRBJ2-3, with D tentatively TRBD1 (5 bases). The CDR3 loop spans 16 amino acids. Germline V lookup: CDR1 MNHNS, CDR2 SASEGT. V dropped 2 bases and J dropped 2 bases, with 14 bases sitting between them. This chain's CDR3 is CASSERPGPSTDTQYF. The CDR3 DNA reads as TGTGCCAGCAGTGAAAGGCCAGGGCCGTCCACAGATACGCAGTATTTT.

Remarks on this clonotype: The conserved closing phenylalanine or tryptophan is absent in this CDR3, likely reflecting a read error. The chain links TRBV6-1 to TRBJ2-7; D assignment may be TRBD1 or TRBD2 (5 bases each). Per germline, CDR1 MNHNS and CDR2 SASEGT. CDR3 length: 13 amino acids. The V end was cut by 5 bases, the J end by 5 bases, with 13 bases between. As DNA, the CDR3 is TGTGCCAGCAGTAGAGGGACCCAGGACGAGCAGTACTCC. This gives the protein CASSRGTQDEQYS.

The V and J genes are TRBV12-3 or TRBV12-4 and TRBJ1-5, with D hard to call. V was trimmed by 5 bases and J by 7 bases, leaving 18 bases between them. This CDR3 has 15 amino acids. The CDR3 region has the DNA TGTGCCAGCAGTACCCGGGCCGGCGCGGGGCAGCCCCAGCATTTT. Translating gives CASSTRAGAGQPQHF.

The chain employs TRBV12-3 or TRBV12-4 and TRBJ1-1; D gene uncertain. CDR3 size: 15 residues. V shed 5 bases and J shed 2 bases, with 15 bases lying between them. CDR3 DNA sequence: TGTGCCAGCAGTCCTAGGGATTGGCAAAACACTGAAGCTTTCTTT. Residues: CASSPRDWQNTEAFF.

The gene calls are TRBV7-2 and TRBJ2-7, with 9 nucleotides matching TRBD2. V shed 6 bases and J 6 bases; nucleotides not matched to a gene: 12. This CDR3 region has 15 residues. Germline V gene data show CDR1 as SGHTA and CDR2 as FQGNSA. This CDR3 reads CASREVAGEGVEQYF. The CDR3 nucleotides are TGTGCCAGCAGGGAAGTAGCGGGAGAGGGGGTCGAGCAGTACTTC.

The CDR3 loop is CASSSAPHRSNQPQHF. Written as DNA, the CDR3 is TGTGCCAGCAGTTCCGCCCCCCACAGGAGCAATCAGCCCCAGCATTTT. J is TRBJ1-5 and V is TRBV27; possible D gene TRBD1, 5 bases. The germline V and J ends were trimmed by 4 bases and 1 base, with 14 bases remaining between them. Germline V gene data show CDR1 as MNHEY and CDR2 as SMNVEV (reference sequence). The CDR3 totals 16 residues.

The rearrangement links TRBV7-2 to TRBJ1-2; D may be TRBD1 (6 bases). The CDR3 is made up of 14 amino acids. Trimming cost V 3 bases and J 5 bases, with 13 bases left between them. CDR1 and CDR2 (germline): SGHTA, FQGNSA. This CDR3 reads CASSFRQEVYGYTF. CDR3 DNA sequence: TGTGCCAGCAGCTTTCGACAGGAAGTTTATGGCTACACCTTC.

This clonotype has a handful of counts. The CDR3 loop reads CASSLAPEAGVREQFF. CDR3 in DNA: TGTGCCAGCAGCTTGGCCCCCGAGGCAGGGGTCCGGGAGCAGTTCTTC. The V gene is TRBV5-6, the J gene TRBJ2-1, with D perhaps matching TRBD1 (6 bases). Germline CDR1 and CDR2: SGHDT and YYEEEE. V lost 0 bases and J 10 bases, leaving 20 bases between the germline ends. This CDR3 is built from 16 residues.

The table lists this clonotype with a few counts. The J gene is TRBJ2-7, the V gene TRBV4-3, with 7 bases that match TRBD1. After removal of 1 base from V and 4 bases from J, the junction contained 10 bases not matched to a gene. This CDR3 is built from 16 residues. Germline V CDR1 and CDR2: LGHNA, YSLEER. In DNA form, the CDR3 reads TGCGCCAGCAGCCAAGCGCGGCAGGGGGTGGTTTACGAGCAGTACTTC. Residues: CASSQARQGVVYEQYF.

The CDR3 coding sequence is TGTGCCAGCAGCGCCCCGGGGGACTTCTCCTACAATGAGCAGTTCTTC. It is translated as CASSAPGDFSYNEQFF. The chain carries TRBV9 and TRBJ2-1; a weak D match, TRBD2 (6 bases). Germline V gene sequence: CDR1 SGDLS, CDR2 YYNGEE. The CDR3 runs 16 residues. V gave up 3 bases and J gave up 0 bases, with 13 bases separating them.

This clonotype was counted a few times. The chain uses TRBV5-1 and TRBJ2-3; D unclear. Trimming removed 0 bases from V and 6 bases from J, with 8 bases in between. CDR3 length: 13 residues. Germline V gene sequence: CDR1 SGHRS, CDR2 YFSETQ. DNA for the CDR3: TGCGCCAGCAGCTTGGGGCAGCAGGATACGCAGTATTTT. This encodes CASSLGQQDTQYF.

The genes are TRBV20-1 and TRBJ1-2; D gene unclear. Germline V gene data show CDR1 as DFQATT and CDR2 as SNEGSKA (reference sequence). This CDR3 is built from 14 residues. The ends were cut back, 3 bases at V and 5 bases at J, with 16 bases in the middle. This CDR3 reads CSASPMELSYGYTF. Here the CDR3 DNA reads TGCAGTGCTAGTCCAATGGAGCTCAGTTATGGCTACACCTTC.

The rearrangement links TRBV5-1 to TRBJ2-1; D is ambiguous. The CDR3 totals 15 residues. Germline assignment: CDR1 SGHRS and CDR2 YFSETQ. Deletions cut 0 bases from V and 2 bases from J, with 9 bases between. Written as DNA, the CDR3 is TGCGCCAGCAGCTTGGTCCCGGAACCCTACAATGAGCAGTTCTTC. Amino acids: CASSLVPEPYNEQFF.